This record covers a single T cell receptor beta chain. One junction end does not reproduce the germline sequence, and a read error may be involved. This specimen comes from a study of blood T cells in healthy people across ages. Per the germline V gene, CDR1 is LGHDT and CDR2 is YNNKEL (reference sequence). This CDR3 contains 14 residues. The authors ran a second PCR of 7 to 11 cycles using a sample-barcoded 5' primer and a J-beta primer mix. One entry per CDR3 protein, called by TCRdb with MiXCR from the 5' RACE reads. The table records approximately 810,000 distinct CDR3 sequences, 29% of them present only once.

The source is an elderly woman in good health. The genes are TRBV3-1 and TRBJ2-7; D possibly corresponds to TRBD1 (5 bases). Sequenced material: blood. CDR3 loop: CAGSDSLSSYEQYF. For the CDR3, the DNA is TGTGCCGGCAGTGACAGTCTCTCTTCCTACGAGCAGTACTTC.